This T cell receptor beta chain was sequenced in a study of blood T cell repertoires in COVID-19 (TCRdb year 2020). Looking at the study overall: The collaborator samples originated in the United States, Italy and Spain and spanned the acute and convalescent phases of COVID-19. Deeply sampled blood TCRbeta repertoires from subjects exposed to, actively infected with, or recovered from COVID-19 were included in the dataset. The material from the prospective study consisted of cDNA or gDNA derived from T cells, B-cell-depleted T cells, or PBMCs. The samples were drawn from two sources: the first 160 participants of the ongoing ImmuneRACE study, and about 1,300 subjects contributed by 6 global collaborators. Where available, HLA class I and class II types were taken from metadata supplied by the sample provider and were not determined by assay-based typing. Nearly every sample came with metadata listing a de-identified subject ID, COVID-19 status, age in years and sex. The repertoires were released in a freely available public database meant as a resource for research on the immune response to SARS-CoV-2. The investigation overall reported the following: Clinical and demographic metadata were provided uncurated, with the amount varying by source and participant.

Regarding this clone: Its antigen is unknown. The record has no base qualities; no much larger clone is one base away.

TCRbeta CDR3 regions were amplified from genomic DNA using the immunoSEQ Assay, a bias-controlled multiplex PCR. The original pipeline was this. Within the assay, amplification of reference gene primers was used to estimate how many nucleated cells each sample contained. To quantify the absolute abundance of each unique TCRbeta CDR3 rearrangement, sequence reads were collapsed and filtered. For each sample, productive Simpson clonality was calculated as the square root of Simpson's diversity index across productive rearrangements. TCRdb re-hosts the immuneACCESS table, in-frame sequences only. Its copies lack some clones; in the studies checked, an unresolved V gene accounts for under half of them, and the cause for the rest is not known. That table gives V, J and clone size, and the DNA gave D and trimming. For this sample there are some 140,000 clones; roughly 85% appear just once. The biggest ten clones account for approximately 4.3% of the sample.

Collaborating institutions collected whole blood in K2EDTA tubes following their own protocols. For TCRbeta analysis, collaborators shipped samples in one of three forms: frozen whole blood, isolated PBMCs, or DNA extracted from either of those sample types. From the cysteine up to the phenylalanine, the CDR3 has a length of 14 residues. The kept DNA is CDR3 alone, 42 bases in frame from the first base. V sheds 1 base and J sheds 1 base, leaving 7 bases between their ends. In the germline V gene, CDR1 corresponds to SGHVS and CDR2 to FNYEAQ. The sequenced sample was peripheral blood. The receptor comes from a human donor in a cohort sampled during active COVID-19. The chain uses TRBV7-6 and TRBJ2-5; 6 matching bases give a weak D call of TRBD1. The DNA sequence follows: TGTGCCAGCAGCTTAGGACAGGTCCAAGAGACCCAGTACTTC. This codes for CASSLGQVQETQYF.